What follows are 30 T cell receptor beta chains derived from one specimen sequenced in a study of blood T cell repertoires in COVID-19. Data came from immunoSEQ multiplex PCR; TCRdb stores just in-frame clones and leaves some out. The repertoire includes about 180,000 clones, about 81% of them detected once, and 12% sits in the top ten. The sample comprised peripheral blood. These receptors were obtained from a woman aged 80 or over with COVID-19, enrolled during active disease.

This chain connects TRBV7-6 to TRBJ1-1, with 10 bases matching TRBD1. This CDR3 comprises 14 residues. Germline lookup yields CDR1 SGHVS and CDR2 FNYEAQ. Unmatched junction bases numbered 6, after V lost 5 bases and J lost 6 bases. CDR3 sequence reads: CASSRGQGRSEAFF. Written as DNA, the CDR3 is TGTGCCAGCAGCAGGGGACAGGGGCGTTCTGAAGCTTTCTTT.

The chain uses TRBV3-1 (or the pseudogene TRBV3-2) and TRBJ2-5; 7 positions agree with TRBD1. Trimming at V came to 6 bases and at J to 1 base, leaving 2 bases not matched to a gene. The CDR3 contains 13 residues. Germline V CDR1 and CDR2: LGHDT, YNNKEL (reference sequence). CDR3 sequence: CASRQGFQETQYF. CDR3 DNA: TGTGCCAGCAGACAGGGGTTCCAAGAGACCCAGTACTTC.

This rearrangement joins TRBV7-9 to TRBJ2-3; the match to TRBD2 covers 11 bases. The J segment lost 3 bases and the V segment lost 5 bases, leaving 13 bases of the junction unmatched. From germline, CDR1 is SEHNR and CDR2 FQNEAQ (reference sequence). This CDR3 has 18 residues. As DNA, the CDR3 is TGTGCCAGCAGCGATACAGTGCCAACTAGCGGGGGTACAGATACGCAGTATTTT. Translation: CASSDTVPTSGGTDTQYF.

The chain carries TRBV11-3 and TRBJ1-1, with 7 bases aligning to TRBD1. The germline gives CDR1 SGHNT, CDR2 YENEEA. V shed 3 bases and J 5 bases; nucleotides not matched to a gene: 6. The CDR3 totals 14 residues. CDR3 sequence: CASSFLNRGTEAFF. The CDR3 DNA reads as TGTGCCAGCAGCTTTCTAAACAGGGGAACTGAAGCTTTCTTT. The full variable domain, with the rest looked up from reference TRBV11-3 and TRBJ1-1, is EAGVVQSPRYKIIEKKQPVAFWCNPISGHNTLYWYLQNLGQGPELLIRYENEEAVDDSQLPKDRFSAERLKGVDSTLKIQPAELGDSAVYLCASSFLNRGTEAFFGQGTRLTVV.

J is TRBJ1-2 and V is TRBV6-2 or TRBV6-3; D possibly corresponds to TRBD1 (5 bases). The CDR3 extends over 12 amino acids. Germline V gives CDR1 MNHEY, CDR2 SVGEGT. The germline V and J ends were trimmed by 2 bases and 14 bases, with 15 bases remaining between them. In nucleotides, the CDR3 is TGTGCCAGCAGTTACAGCAGGGTGGAAGGGACCTTC. Its protein is CASSYSRVEGTF.

This clone was seen only a few times. The genes are TRBV23-1 and TRBJ2-7; 7 nucleotides agree with TRBD1. TRBV23-1 is labeled an ORF, and its function is uncertain. Unmatched junction bases numbered 6, after V lost 6 bases and J lost 4 bases. This CDR3 spans 13 amino acids. CDR3 sequence reads: CASSPGTVYEQYF. The CDR3, as DNA: TGCGCCAGCAGCCCCGGGACAGTATACGAGCAGTACTTC.

The rearrangement links TRBV5-4 to TRBJ1-6, with D perhaps matching TRBD1 (6 bases). CDR3 size: 14 residues. Between the trimmed V and J ends, which lost 1 base and 6 bases, there was a span of 8 bases. Germline V gives CDR1 SGHNT, CDR2 YYREEE (reference sequence). CDR3: CASSLTGLNSPLHF. In DNA form, the CDR3 reads TGTGCCAGCAGCTTGACAGGGCTTAATTCACCCCTCCACTTT.

The CDR3 nucleotides read TGTGCCAGCAGCTTCTATCGACAGGGTAGGGCCTACGAGCAGTACTTC. This encodes CASSFYRQGRAYEQYF. V and J are TRBV7-2 and TRBJ2-7; TRBD1 agrees at 7 bases. CDR1 SGHTA and CDR2 FQGNSA come from the germline V gene. The CDR3 extends over 16 amino acids. V lost 3 bases, J lost 2 bases, and 10 bases stayed unmatched. Filled out from reference TRBV7-2 and TRBJ2-7, the complete variable domain reads GAGVSQSPSNKVTEKGKDVELRCDPISGHTALYWYRQSLGQGLEFLIYFQGNSAPDKSGLPSDRFSAERTGGSVSTLTIQRTQQEDSAVYLCASSFYRQGRAYEQYFGPGTRLTVT.

The rearrangement joins TRBV24-1 to TRBJ2-4, with D possibly being TRBD1 (5 bases). This CDR3 region has 13 residues. V was shortened by 4 bases and J by 9 bases, with 12 bases between the two germline ends. The germline V gene encodes CDR1 KGHDR and CDR2 SFDVKD. CDR3 amino acids: CATSEPTVAIQYF. The CDR3 DNA sequence: TGTGCCACCAGTGAACCGACAGTGGCCATTCAGTACTTC.

The chain uses TRBV11-2 and TRBJ2-3, with 15 nucleotides matching TRBD2. V dropped 5 bases and J dropped 2; count of bases not matched to a gene: 5. There are 17 residues in the CDR3. From germline, CDR1 is SGHAT and CDR2 FQNNGV. CDR3 DNA: TGTGCCAGCAGCCCGCGGACTAGCGGGGGGGTCACAGATACGCAGTATTTT. It encodes CASSPRTSGGVTDTQYF.

The gene calls are TRBV7-2 and TRBJ1-1; D gene uncertain. There are 14 residues in the CDR3. The ends were cut back, 2 bases at V and 8 bases at J, with 15 bases in the middle. CDR1 and CDR2 from the germline V gene are SGHTA and FQGNSA. The CDR3 reads CASSLRRRESEAFF. In nucleotides, the CDR3 is TGTGCCAGCAGCTTAAGGAGGCGGGAGTCGGAAGCTTTCTTT.

Turning to this clone: One junction end disagrees with the germline gene, perhaps due to a read error. The CDR3 DNA is TGTGCTAGCAGCTTAGTGGGACTAGCGGGAGCTCAAGAGACCCAGTACTTC. Protein product: CASSLVGLAGAQETQYF. The chain links TRBV7-7 to TRBJ2-5, with TRBD2 matching 14 bases. The germline V gene has CDR1 SSHAT and CDR2 FNYEAQ (reference sequence). The CDR3 spans 17 residues.

The chain uses TRBV24-1 and TRBJ2-3; D gene ambiguous. CDR1 and CDR2 (germline): KGHDR, SFDVKD. The CDR3 runs 15 residues. Trimming cost V 4 bases and J 1 base, with 11 bases left between them. The CDR3 spells CATSDPASGTDTQYF. In nucleotides, the CDR3 is TGTGCCACCAGTGACCCCGCTTCGGGCACAGATACGCAGTATTTT.

The chain combines TRBV6-1 with TRBJ1-1; 12 nucleotides agree with TRBD1. The CDR3 sequence is 17 residues long. Germline V gene data show CDR1 as MNHNS and CDR2 as SASEGT. With 4 bases clipped from V and 3 bases from J, the junction kept 9 bases outside the gene matches. The CDR3 reads CASSGTGTGGDYTEAFF. The CDR3 nucleotides read TGTGCCAGCAGTGGGACCGGGACAGGGGGCGATTACACTGAAGCTTTCTTT.

V usage is TRBV7-9 and J usage is TRBJ2-7; tentative D call: TRBD2 (6 bases). Trimming left V 7 bases short and J 6 bases short, with 19 bases between. Germline V CDR1 and CDR2: SEHNR, FQNEAQ (reference sequence). The CDR3 is made up of 14 amino acids. CDR3 DNA: TGTGCCAGCAACGGACGGGGGAATTTTCCCGAGCAGTACTTC. This sequence encodes CASNGRGNFPEQYF. Full variable domain (outside the CDR3, taken from reference TRBV7-9 and TRBJ2-7): DTGVSQNPRHKITKRGQNVTFRCDPISEHNRLYWYRQTLGQGPEFLTYFQNEAQLEKSRLLSDRFSAERPKGSFSTLEIQRTEQGDSAMYLCASNGRGNFPEQYFGPGTRLTVT.

The genes are TRBV7-2 and TRBJ2-7; 10 bases match TRBD2. In germline, CDR1 is SGHTA, CDR2 FQGNSA. CDR3 length: 16 amino acids. V lost 5 bases and J lost 3; bases outside the gene matches: 10. The CDR3 DNA reads as TGTGCCAGCAGCCCCTCCGGGACTAGCGAGATCTACGAGCAGTACTTC. Its protein is CASSPSGTSEIYEQYF.

This chain uses TRBV27 with TRBJ2-7, with D tentatively TRBD2 (5 bases). The CDR3 extends over 12 amino acids. V was clipped by 6 bases and J by 5 bases, with 11 bases between them. CDR1 and CDR2 (germline): MNHEY, SMNVEV (reference sequence). This CDR3 is CASSSGWDEQYF. The CDR3 nucleotides read TGTGCCAGCAGCTCGGGGTGGGACGAGCAGTACTTC.

V gene TRBV5-1 combines with J gene TRBJ2-3, with 8 bases fitting TRBD1. V was clipped by 3 bases and J by 1 base; unmatched bases: 1. Germline V gene data show CDR1 as SGHRS and CDR2 as YFSETQ. This CDR3 spans 14 amino acids. The CDR3 nucleotides are TGCGCCAGCAGCTCGACAGGGGGCACAGATACGCAGTATTTT. Translation: CASSSTGGTDTQYF.

This chain joins TRBV6-5 and TRBJ1-1; tentative D call: TRBD1 (6 bases). The CDR3 is made up of 16 amino acids. V shed 2 bases and J shed 4 bases, with 17 bases lying between them. Germline loops: CDR1 MNHEY, CDR2 SVGAGI. This CDR3 reads CASSYQQGGGGTEAFF. CDR3 nucleotides: TGTGCCAGCAGTTACCAACAGGGCGGGGGAGGCACTGAAGCTTTCTTT.

The rearrangement joins TRBV25-1 to TRBJ2-1; TRBD1 might be the D (5 bases). CDR1 is MGHDK, CDR2 SYGVNS, per germline. This CDR3 is built from 15 residues. Deletions cut 0 bases from V and 7 bases from J, with 13 bases between. In nucleotides, the CDR3 is TGTGCCAGCAGTGAATATATGGGGCGGACGAATGAGCAGTTCTTC. Amino acids: CASSEYMGRTNEQFF.

V and J are TRBV6-5 and TRBJ2-1; 9 bases agree with TRBD1. Germline CDR1 is MNHEY and CDR2 is SVGAGI. Unmatched junction bases numbered 4, after V lost 7 bases and J lost 3 bases. The CDR3 loop spans 14 amino acids. The chain's CDR3 is CASTTGGIYNEQFF. CDR3 nucleotide sequence: TGTGCCAGCACGACAGGGGGGATCTACAATGAGCAGTTCTTC.

This chain links TRBV6-6 with TRBJ1-6; D is undetermined. The CDR3 has 15 residues. From germline, CDR1 is MNHNY and CDR2 SVGAGI (reference sequence). V lost 4 bases and J lost 2, with 9 bases in between. The CDR3 region is CASSSMGAYNSPLHF. The CDR3 DNA is TGTGCCAGCAGTTCCATGGGAGCCTATAATTCACCCCTCCACTTT.

The chain couples TRBV10-3 to TRBJ1-2; D is unresolved. Germline CDR1 is ENHRY and CDR2 is SYGVKD. The CDR3 consists of 14 residues. Trimming cost V 2 bases and J 8 bases, with 15 bases left between them. The CDR3 region is CAISENSALKGYTF. CDR3 DNA sequence: TGTGCCATCAGTGAGAATAGCGCCCTGAAGGGCTACACCTTC.

This clone was detected once. The chain joins TRBV19 to TRBJ1-2; D is uncertain. Looked up from germline, CDR1 is LNHDA and CDR2 is SQIVND (reference sequence). The CDR3 is 14 amino acids. The V end lost 4 bases, the J end lost 2 bases, and 11 bases lay between the germline ends. The CDR3 is CASSSGVQNYGYTF. In DNA form, the CDR3 reads TGTGCCAGTAGTAGCGGGGTACAAAACTATGGCTACACCTTC.

The V and J genes are TRBV27 and TRBJ2-7; a possible D gene is TRBD2 (6 bases). Germline loops: CDR1 MNHEY, CDR2 SMNVEV (reference sequence). V was pared by 3 bases and J by 3 bases, with 9 bases between. The CDR3 extends over 13 amino acids. This CDR3 reads CASSLQGGYEQYF. The CDR3 DNA follows: TGTGCCAGCAGTTTGCAGGGAGGCTACGAGCAGTACTTC.

The chain carries TRBV19 and TRBJ2-3; 9 nucleotides agree with TRBD1. CDR3 length equals 15 residues. With 2 bases clipped from V and 4 bases from J, the junction kept 4 bases outside the gene matches. Germline values: CDR1 LNHDA, CDR2 SQIVND (reference sequence). The chain's CDR3 is CASSIWGTGPDTQYF. Written as DNA, the CDR3 is TGTGCCAGTAGTATATGGGGGACAGGGCCAGATACGCAGTATTTT.

This chain connects TRBV6-1 to TRBJ2-5; D gene uncertain. The CDR3 spans 15 residues. V gave up 3 bases and J gave up 1 base, with 12 bases separating them. The germline V gene has CDR1 MNHNS and CDR2 SASEGT. Here the CDR3 DNA reads TGTGCCAGCAGTGACCTTACTGTGATCCAAGAGACCCAGTACTTC. Protein sequence: CASSDLTVIQETQYF.

This rearrangement joins TRBV28 to TRBJ1-1; 8 positions match TRBD1. The V segment lost 7 bases and the J segment 0 bases; nucleotides outside the gene matches: 10. The germline V gene has CDR1 MDHEN and CDR2 SYDVKM. CDR3 size: 16 residues. CDR3 residues: CASNTMDRAMNTEAFF. The CDR3 DNA follows: TGTGCCAGCAATACGATGGACAGGGCCATGAACACTGAAGCTTTCTTT.

This chain connects TRBV7-6 to TRBJ2-5; D perhaps matches TRBD1 (7 bases). Trimming removed 1 base at V and 3 bases at J, with 18 bases between. Germline lookup yields CDR1 SGHVS and CDR2 FNYEAQ. The CDR3 runs to 17 residues. DNA of the CDR3: TGTGCCAGCAGCTTAGACTTCCGACAGGGAGGAAAAGAGACCCAGTACTTC. It yields the protein CASSLDFRQGGKETQYF. The whole variable domain, remainder taken from reference TRBV7-6 and TRBJ2-5, is GAGVSQSPRYKVTKRGQDVALRCDPISGHVSLYWYRQALGQGPEFLTYFNYEAQQDKSGLPNDRFSAERPEGSISTLTIQRTEQRDSAMYRCASSLDFRQGGKETQYFGPGTRLLVL.

The chain couples TRBV11-1 to TRBJ2-1; possible D gene TRBD2, 7 bases. Germline V lookup: CDR1 SGHAT, CDR2 FQDESV (reference sequence). CDR3 length equals 13 residues. The V and J ends lost 5 bases and 9 bases respectively, with 14 bases between them. The CDR3 nucleotides are TGTGCCAGCAGCCTCGGGGGCGGGGGTGAGCAGTTCTTC. Protein sequence: CASSLGGGGEQFF.